This T cell receptor (beta chain) was documented in a study of cytomegalovirus exposure and HLA in healthy donors (dated by TCRdb to 2016 to 2017). Regarding the complete study: In an earlier analysis of several hundred of the donors, approximately 260 Gb of sequence data and 90 million to 130 million unique TCR beta sequences from about 179 million T cells were reported. About 300 gigabases of sequencing data and roughly 80 million unique TCR sequences made up an early release that covered fewer than 650 HLA-typed donors. Of the roughly 390 genotyped donors, 75% to 85% were placed in the genetic ancestry cluster associated with self-reported Caucasian donors. The study aimed to test whether cataloging public T cell receptors could reveal signatures of past pathogen exposure. The T cell repertoires of several hundred subjects were profiled by immunosequencing and related to cytomegalovirus serostatus. Along with the approximately 700-subject first cohort, a separate validation cohort of over a hundred different subjects was used. To predict cytomegalovirus infection status, the study brought together high-throughput TCR immunosequencing, statistical association of individual TCRs with disease status, and machine learning. In a later analysis, previously published TCR beta repertoires from about 670 donors were re-analyzed and high-resolution HLA genotyping was added so that TCR occurrence patterns could be studied. In the later analysis, no new phenotypic data were used to find candidate immune exposures; instead, reliance was placed on TCR beta sequences and their occurrence across donors. An earlier analysis of roughly 600 of the donors used high-throughput TCR beta sequencing to judge whether each TCR beta V gene segment behaved as functional or pseudogenic. Alongside the repertoire data, information on donor age, sex, ethnicity and CMV serostatus was compiled. In a later genetic analysis, genome-wide SNP genotypes for 398 of the 666 donors were used, and that subset was treated as a discovery cohort. All discovery cohort repertoires had been generated on a single sequencing platform. HLA typing included class I and class II loci at four-digit resolution. Typing coverage differed by locus: A, B, C, DRB1 and DQB1 were typed in about 629-640 donors, DQA1 in 522, DPA1 in 606, and DPB1 in 400 to 490. Because of strong linkage in the cohort, roughly five DR-DQ haplotypes were treated as single units for association and clustering. Among approximately 370 genotyped donors of the cohort, an average of around 240,000 unique TCR beta nucleotide sequences was sequenced per donor, of which approximately 18% were non-productive. The investigation overall reported the following: Some IMGT-functional V segments, including TRBV6-2 and TRBV6-3, could not be distinguished by the 87-base-pair reads and were therefore excluded. Strong co-occurrence of HLA alleles, especially DR and DQ, made assigning TCR associations to individual alleles difficult. The classifier was reported to diagnose cytomegalovirus status with high specificity and sensitivity in both the original cohort and the validation cohort. According to a later analysis, most CMV-associated TCR beta chains appeared to be HLA-restricted, and the HLA associations seemed to be driven largely by CMV exposure. In a later genetic analysis, a missense DCLRE1C variant was associated with V-gene and J-gene trimming of TCR beta chains, and the association was replicated in an independent cohort. Immune exposure information for the cohort was limited to CMV serostatus. The sequencing pipeline was judged likely to have produced a cluster of highly shared sequence variants as a technical artifact. In a later analysis, HLA-associated TCR beta chains were found to be more clonally expanded and to have lower generation probabilities than equally common non-associated chains. Broadly in line with IMGT annotations, most TCR beta V segments showed up in productive rearrangements about 90% or about 30% of the time in an earlier analysis of 450 to 750 of the donors. A further reported finding was that TCR beta sequences accurately predicted the HLA-A and HLA-B alleles for most subjects in the first cohort. Because HLA typing was missing for some donors at each locus, association tests included only the typed subset. In a later analysis, the rate of TCR association differed among HLA loci, with DRB1 alleles having the most associated TCRs and HLA-C alleles having the fewest. At a false discovery rate of 0.05, a later analysis linked roughly 17,000 TCR beta sequences to specific HLA alleles. The authors suggested that the approach could potentially be extended to other disease states and immunological phenotypes. Linkage disequilibrium might explain the correlated functional status among segregating V segments, but an unknown experimental factor could not be excluded. In this cohort, only TCR beta chains were sequenced, and detectable features were limited by the absence of alpha or paired-chain data. According to a later genetic analysis, donors in an Asian-associated ancestry cluster had fewer N-insertions in productive TCRs than the approximately 610-donor mean. A later analysis reported that several top co-occurrence clusters appeared linked to parvovirus B19, influenza, CMV and Epstein-Barr virus. A total of 150 or so TCR beta chains were listed by the study as associated with cytomegalovirus. Presence/absence analyses assumed roughly uniform sequencing depth across donors, an assumption that may not hold. While some public TCRs were present in many individuals, most TCR sequences turned up only very rarely across donors. A few of the identified cytomegalovirus-associated TCR beta chains were confirmed in vitro to be specific for cytomegalovirus antigens. Because counts were too low, 15 to 20 rarely observed V segments, including chromosome 9 orphons, were left out of the earlier analysis of several hundred of the donors.

The cohort consisted of more than 650 healthy bone marrow donors. Cohort members were all nominally healthy when sampled, although unrecorded immune exposures were likely present. The donor tested CMV seronegative and was one of the 352 seronegative cohort members. Every donor gave a peripheral blood sample, and the peripheral blood mononuclear cells from that sample were used for TCR beta sequencing. Genomic DNA was extracted from the blood cell samples with the Qiagen DNeasy Blood Extraction Kit. Details on this clone: It has no known antigen specificity. Base qualities are missing; no much larger clone stands one base away.

A distance of 10 bases separates the germline ends of V and J, which lose 5 bases and 6 bases respectively. The germline V gene sets CDR1 to SGHTS and CDR2 to YDEGEE. Reading from cysteine to phenylalanine, the CDR3 counts 12 amino acids. Solely the CDR3 DNA is kept, with 36 bases framed from the first base. The method was the immunoSEQ multiplex PCR assay. For the multiplex PCR, a mixture combining 60 forward primers for TCR Vbeta segments and 13 reverse primers for TCR Jbeta segments was used. The CDR3 region of rearranged TCR beta genes was amplified from genomic DNA by a multiplex PCR assay. The amplified TCR beta libraries were sequenced on the Illumina HiSeq System as 87-base-pair reads. In the original analysis: In a later analysis, tens of millions of unique TCR beta chains were counted across the roughly 610 repertoires, and roughly 10 million of these chains were shared by at least two donors. Raw reads were error-corrected and collapsed into unique sequences with a nearest-neighbor algorithm that merged closely related sequences to remove PCR and sequencing errors. CDR3 sequences were aligned to IMGT reference sequences to assign V, D and J gene segments. For a sequence to be retained, a match of at least six nucleotides to both a V gene segment and a J gene segment was required. A rearrangement counted as productive if the CDR3 had no stop codons and remained in frame with V and J, and every other rearrangement counted as non-productive. CDR3 was defined by IMGT convention, running from the second conserved V-encoded cysteine to the conserved J-encoded phenylalanine. In an earlier analysis of 587 of the donors, sequences lacking an unambiguous match to a single V gene segment were excluded. An earlier analysis of 587 of the donors called V segments functional above 56.7% productive rearrangements and segregating when the between-donor standard deviation exceeded 5%. To diagnose cytomegalovirus status from the catalog of TCR beta chain sequences, a statistical classification framework was built. In a later analysis, TCR nucleotide sequences were compared against IMGT/GENE-DB human TR gene sequences so that V and J genes could be assigned. A later analysis assigned CDR3 sequences and most-parsimonious VDJ recombination scenarios with the TCRdist pipeline. A later analysis defined each TCR beta chain by its CDR3 amino acid sequence plus V-gene family, and excluded reads lacking a unique V-gene family. To address suspected cross-contamination and a sequencing artifact, a later analysis removed roughly 580 highly shared, low-generation-probability nucleotide sequences. In a later analysis, a clonal expansion index for each public chain was calculated from normalized within-repertoire ranks of inferred template counts. A later analysis computed generation probabilities with a VDJ recombination model fitted to out-of-frame rearrangements, and checked the results against IGoR. In a later analysis, TCR-TCR, TCR-HLA and TCR-CMV co-occurrence was scored with hypergeometric tests, and a repertoire-size bias correction was applied to TCR pairs. A later analysis estimated false discovery rates by permuting HLA or CMV assignments 20 times. A later analysis grouped co-occurring TCRs with DBSCAN, adding TCRdist sequence similarity when clustering within HLA-allele-positive subsets. Co-occurrence clustering excluded repertoires with fewer than 30,000 or more than 120,000 public chains, plus five with anomalous nucleotide sharing. Imported from immuneACCESS, the table was reduced by TCRdb to in-frame sequences with V and J called. These copies leave out some clones; in studies compared against another copy, an unresolved V gene accounts for under half, and the cause of the remainder is not known. The D gene and trimming were derived from the DNA, and the V and J assignments and clone size from that table. The sample data list approximately 190,000 clones, and around three quarters of these were observed just once. Approximately 1.8% of the sample lies in the top ten.

The TCR comes from a woman aged 30 to 39 in good health and CMV-seronegative. The chain was built from TRBV5-8 and TRBJ2-3; no D gene can be assigned with confidence. The sequenced sample was PBMCs. The CDR3 protein is CASSSGWDTQYF. The nucleotide sequence reads TGTGCCAGCAGTTCCGGGTGGGATACGCAGTATTTT.